The source of this T cell receptor beta chain is a study of cytomegalovirus exposure and HLA in healthy donors. The PCR had 60 Vbeta and 13 Jbeta primers. Per the original data handling: Later, an analysis found about 80 million unique TCR beta chains, and 9.5 million to 12 million of these were shared. TCRdb's table, derived via immunoSEQ multiplex PCR, lists solely in-frame clones and lacks some. The V and J calls and clone size are taken from that table; D and trimming were inferred from the DNA. The sample lists about 120,000 clones; about three quarters were seen once. The V gene's germline CDR1 is SGDLS and CDR2 YYNGEE. Losses at the gene ends were 0 bases for V and 1 base for J; bases not matched to a gene: 1. The CDR3 spans 14 residues.

The rearrangement links TRBV9 to TRBJ2-7; 7 nucleotides match TRBD1. Sequenced input: PBMCs. This receptor was identified in a woman in her thirties or forties in good health and CMV-seropositive. The CDR3 coding sequence is TGTGCCAGCAGCGTAGCCAGGGGGTCCTACGAGCAGTACTTC. Translating gives CASSVARGSYEQYF. Complete variable domain (other parts from reference TRBV9 and TRBJ2-7): DSGVTQTPKHLITATGQRVTLRCSPRSGDLSVYWYQQSLDQGLQFLIQYYNGEERAKGNILERFSAQQFPDLHSELNLSSLELGDSALYFCASSVARGSYEQYFGPGTRLTVT.